What follows describes a single T cell receptor (beta chain). This clonotype was seen only a few times. Its recognized antigen is unknown. No quality values exist for individual bases; no much larger clone is one base distant. The CDR3 covers 16 residues, taking in both the cysteine and the phenylalanine. Only CDR3 DNA is held: 48 bases, read in frame from base 1. The germline V gene (reference sequence) gives CDR1 as MNHEY and CDR2 as SMNVEV. At the junction V is shortened by 6 bases and J by 3 bases, with 20 bases in between. The data were taken from a study of blood T cells in healthy people across ages (dated by TCRdb to 2014 to 2015). General notes on the study: In model experiments, template switching captured about one uniquely barcoded TCR beta cDNA molecule for every two T cells. The study analyzed two additional independent replicas of 1 million unique cDNA reads from the same blood draw for two donors, one aged 18 to 29 and one aged 80 or older. The donors were divided into four age groups: young (average approximately 16 years), middle-aged (about 41), aged (under 70) and long-lived (82). To track age-related changes in TCR beta repertoire diversity, the study relied on deep sequencing normalized with unique cDNA molecular identifiers.

Systemically healthy Caucasian individuals from Russia, 35 to 50 in total and aged roughly 6 to 90 years, were included as donors. Ten milliliters of peripheral blood were drawn from each donor into EDTA-treated Vacutainer tubes. Ficoll-Paque density-gradient centrifugation was used to isolate PBMCs, with at least 7 million obtained per sample. Total RNA was extracted from PBMCs with Trizol reagent, with at least 5.5 micrograms obtained per sample. The percentages of naive CD45RAhigh/CD27high T cells were determined by flow cytometry on a PBMC aliquot from every donor. Study-wide conclusions, independent of this receptor: Conclusive comparison of naive and antigen-experienced compartments was prevented by the profiling of bulk unsorted PBMCs. Compared with the aged group, the long-lived group had more naive CD4+ T cells, fewer expanded clones and increased TCR diversity, suggesting age selection. Observed TCR beta diversity per million T cells fell roughly linearly with age, and a significant reduction was already apparent by age around 36. A strong correlation was found between observed TCR beta diversity and the percentage of naive T cells measured by flow cytometry. Total diversity estimates from one million sequenced T cells were considered lower bounds and underestimates. Because the CMV infection status of the donors was unknown, age-related changes in expanded clonotypes may potentially have been confounded.

The library was generated by 5' RACE. The sequencer listed for this sample is Illumina HiSeq 2500. A second PCR of roughly 6 to 11 cycles was performed with a sample-barcoded 5' primer and a J-beta primer mix. A template-switch 5' adaptor carrying 12 random nucleotides introduced a unique molecular identifier onto each TCR beta cDNA molecule. At least 2.5 million CDR3-containing paired-end reads were obtained from each sample. The Mint cDNA synthesis kit, primed by a TRBC-specific oligonucleotide, was used to synthesize first-strand cDNA from all RNA. After uracil-DNA glycosylase treatment, a first 18-cycle PCR used universal primers M1SS and BC2_uni_R on all cDNA. Processing in the source paper ran as follows. Each sample was normalized by randomly selecting 1 million high-quality reads, each carrying a distinct molecular identifier. Instead of being binned into consensus sequences, reads with shared molecular identifiers were discarded. CDR3 identification, clonotype clustering and error correction used MiTCR with a Q25 quality threshold and the strictest error-elimination algorithm. A nonparametric unseen species model with Euler transformation was used to estimate a lower bound on total TCR beta diversity. The public sequencing data were trimmed at Q25 with fastp and processed into clonotypes with MiXCR by TCRdb, which kept only in-frame beta chains. Identical CDR3 proteins give one entry, which carries the most common genes and DNA. The V and J calls and clone size come from TCRdb's table, not from the authors' own analysis. The sample table lists approximately 490,000 distinct CDR3 sequences, around 24% of them with a count of one. In total, the top ten clones hold roughly 9% of the sample.

This sample also belongs to another study, concerning T cells of mothers and their children. From the second report: Nine systemically healthy Caucasian individuals served as donors, namely three mothers together with their six children. cDNA synthesis used all of the extracted RNA, with around 1.6 ug of RNA in each 15 ul reaction. In the second PCR, the M1S primer introduced both the sample barcodes and 2-4 random nucleotides. More than 8 million TCR beta CDR3 reads were obtained from each mother, and 2.5 million to 3.5 million reads were obtained from each child. Thymic selection shapes the output of TCR recombination in a similar way in related and unrelated pairs, and inherited differences have a minor effect. Normalized repertoire overlap was always slightly but never significantly higher in related than unrelated mother-child pairs. Persistent microchimeric T cell clones were not detected, at a sensitivity of approximately 93 clones per million clonotypes. The study used deep NGS to compare TCR beta repertoires of mothers and children, seeking features distinguishing related mother-child pairs from unrelated individuals. Mothers averaged about 37 +/- 4 years of age and children averaged around 10 +/- 4 years. Libraries were sequenced on Illumina HiSeq 2000 with 100+100 nt paired-end reads after adapter ligation with NEBNext reagents. To prevent cross-contamination, the mother and child libraries were prepared a month apart and were sequenced in separate runs. For each donor, somewhere between roughly 450,000 and 2,000,000 distinct TCR beta clonotypes were identified. Naive TCR beta clonotypes were estimated from low-frequency clonotypes matched to each donor's FACS-determined naive share, without sorting.

The rearranged chain carries TRBV27 and TRBJ2-5; the D call is possibly TRBD1 or TRBD2, each sharing 7 bases. The clonotype originates from a boy between 10 and 17 years old in good health. Material for sequencing was blood. The DNA sequence is given as TGTGCCAGCAGGATGATCGACAGGGAGGGGGAAGAGACCCAGTACTTC. It specifies CASRMIDREGEETQYF.